The 16 T cell receptor beta chains below all came from one sample that was sequenced in a study of blood T cell repertoires in COVID-19 (dated by TCRdb to between 2020 and 2021). The library was built by means of the immunoSEQ multiplex PCR assay. This is the immuneACCESS table as TCRdb keeps it, with only in-frame sequences that have V and J called. A part of the clones is gone; compared with another copy, unresolved V genes explain less than half, and the rest is unexplained. The sample contains over 200,000 clones, roughly 90% of them found a single time. The ten largest clonotypes hold approximately 2.8% of the sample. What was sequenced was PBMCs or T cells enriched from blood (not recorded which). The receptor set was obtained from a woman aged 45-59 years in a cohort exposed to, infected with or recovered from COVID-19 (not recorded which).

The chain carries TRBV4-2 and TRBJ1-3; D gene unclear. The CDR3 spans 15 residues. With 0 bases removed from V and 0 bases from J, the gap between germline ends came to 6 bases. The germline CDR1 and CDR2 sequences are LGHNA and YNFKEQ. The DNA of the CDR3 is TGTGCCAGCAGCCAAGAGAGCCTCTCTGGAAACACCATATATTTT. Translated: CASSQESLSGNTIYF.

The V call is TRBV27, the J call TRBJ1-5, with D perhaps matching TRBD1 (5 bases). The CDR3 totals 16 residues. Germline-derived CDR1 and CDR2 are MNHEY and SMNVEV (reference sequence). V was cut by 3 bases and J by 9 bases, with 21 bases left in between. This chain's CDR3 is CASSFGGDPQALPQHF. The CDR3, as DNA: TGTGCCAGCAGTTTCGGGGGGGACCCCCAGGCGTTGCCCCAGCATTTT.

The chain carries TRBV24-1 and TRBJ1-2; D is possibly TRBD1 (5 bases). The CDR3 spans 15 residues. Germline values: CDR1 KGHDR, CDR2 SFDVKD. The germline V and J ends were trimmed by 9 bases and 2 bases, with 18 bases remaining between them. This CDR3 reads CATRGGLSANYGYTF. CDR3 coding DNA: TGTGCCACCCGGGGGGGGTTGTCAGCAAACTATGGCTACACCTTC.

The chain links TRBV5-1 to TRBJ1-1, with D possibly matching TRBD1 (6 bases). CDR1 is SGHRS, CDR2 YFSETQ, per germline. V lost 2 bases, J lost 0 bases, and 17 bases lay in between. The CDR3 runs 17 residues. CDR3: CASSFGQTSQMNTEAFF. The CDR3 DNA follows: TGCGCCAGCAGCTTCGGACAGACCTCTCAAATGAACACTGAAGCTTTCTTT. Supplemented by reference TRBV5-1 and TRBJ1-1, the full variable domain reads KAGVTQTPRYLIKTRGQQVTLSCSPISGHRSVSWYQQTPGQGLQFLFEYFSETQRNKGNFPGRFSGRQFSNSRSEMNVSTLELGDSALYLCASSFGQTSQMNTEAFFGQGTRLTVV.

This chain connects TRBV7-3 to TRBJ2-1; possible D gene TRBD2, 6 bases. Trimming stripped 4 bases from V and 9 bases from J, with 13 bases between. CDR1 and CDR2 (germline): SGHTA, FQGTGA. The CDR3 contains 13 residues. CDR3 amino acids: CASSWRGPGEQFF. For the CDR3, the DNA is TGTGCCAGCAGCTGGCGGGGCCCCGGTGAGCAGTTCTTC.

V usage is TRBV7-9 and J usage is TRBJ1-2; TRBD1 might be the D (5 bases). Germline assignment: CDR1 SEHNR and CDR2 FQNEAQ (reference sequence). There are 16 residues in the CDR3. V was pared by 9 bases and J by 3 bases, with 23 bases between. CDR3 in amino acids: CASAPPASIGDYGYTF. CDR3 coding DNA: TGTGCCAGTGCCCCCCCGGCGAGTATAGGGGACTATGGCTACACCTTC.

This clone occurred once. The chain combines TRBV19 with TRBJ2-1; 10 bases map to TRBD1. Germline CDR1 and CDR2: LNHDA and SQIVND (reference sequence). The V segment lost 6 bases and the J segment 9 bases; nucleotides outside the gene matches: 5. There are 13 residues in the CDR3. The CDR3: CASRDRGDGEQFF. The CDR3 nucleotides are TGTGCCAGTAGGGACAGGGGGGACGGTGAGCAGTTCTTC.

This clone was seen just once. The chain recombines TRBV5-5 with TRBJ1-1; a weak D match, TRBD1 (6 bases). Per the germline V gene, CDR1 is SGHKS and CDR2 is YYEKEE (reference sequence). V dropped 0 bases and J dropped 1 base, with 7 bases sitting between them. The CDR3 extends over 14 amino acids. CDR3: CASSLAGENTEAFF. The CDR3 nucleotides read TGTGCCAGCAGCTTGGCAGGGGAGAACACTGAAGCTTTCTTT.

The chain joins TRBV7-3 to TRBJ2-3, with TRBD2 identical over 7 bases. Germline loops: CDR1 SGHTA, CDR2 FQGTGA. With 2 bases clipped from V and 2 bases from J, the junction kept 1 base outside the gene matches. The CDR3 length is 14 residues. As DNA, the CDR3 is TGTGCCAGCAGCTTAGGGACTAACACAGATACGCAGTATTTT. Translated, it gives CASSLGTNTDTQYF.

The V call is TRBV6-5, the J call TRBJ1-2; 9 bases fit TRBD1. The junction had 4 bases not matched to a gene; V was cut back by 4 bases and J by 1 base. CDR3 length: 15 amino acids. Germline CDR1 is MNHEY and CDR2 is SVGAGI. CDR3 loop: CASSWGQGVNYGYTF. The DNA for the CDR3 is TGTGCCAGCAGTTGGGGACAGGGCGTTAACTATGGCTACACCTTC.

The V gene is TRBV16, the J gene TRBJ1-1; 9 bases line up with TRBD1. Losses at the gene ends were 4 bases for V and 4 bases for J; bases not matched to a gene: 7. Germline lookup yields CDR1 KGHSY and CDR2 FQNENV. The CDR3 totals 15 residues. The CDR3 DNA reads TGTGCCAGCAGCCCGGGGACAGGGCGGTCCACTGAAGCTTTCTTT. This gives the protein CASSPGTGRSTEAFF.

The CDR3 bases are TGTGCCAGCAGTTTAAATTTAGGGGGGGCAGGAGATACGCAGTATTTT. Its translation is CASSLNLGGAGDTQYF. The chain uses TRBV27 and TRBJ2-3; tentatively, D is TRBD2 (7 bases). The germline gives CDR1 MNHEY, CDR2 SMNVEV (reference sequence). The CDR3 contains 16 residues. The germline V and J ends were trimmed by 2 bases and 5 bases, with 17 bases remaining between them.

The CDR3 region has the DNA TGTGCCAGCAGCCCCGTCGGGGATACGCAGTATTTT. Translation gives CASSPVGDTQYF. The J gene is TRBJ2-3, the V gene TRBV7-9; D not resolved. The V gene lost 5 bases and the J gene lost 6 bases, with 9 bases spanning the gap. The germline gives CDR1 SEHNR, CDR2 FQNEAQ (reference sequence). The CDR3 loop spans 12 amino acids.

The chain is built from TRBV24-1 and TRBJ1-5; the D gene is possibly TRBD1 (5 bases). Germline V CDR1 and CDR2: KGHDR, SFDVKD. There are 13 residues in the CDR3. Trimming left V 4 bases short and J 4 bases short, with 7 bases between. The CDR3 sequence: CATSEGGNQPQHF. The CDR3 region has the DNA TGTGCCACCAGTGAGGGGGGAAATCAGCCCCAGCATTTT.

This clone has just one count. This sequence joins TRBV4-2 and TRBJ1-5, with 8 bases identical to TRBD1. CDR1 and CDR2 from the germline V gene are LGHNA and YNFKEQ. J lost 2 bases, V lost 3 bases, and 0 bases had no gene match. CDR3 size: 14 residues. CDR3 protein: CASSQTGGNQPQHF. The CDR3 DNA follows: TGTGCCAGCAGCCAGACAGGGGGCAATCAGCCCCAGCATTTT.

The chain employs TRBV29-1 and TRBJ2-7, with 7 bases matching TRBD1. Germline CDR1 and CDR2: SQVTM and ANQGSEA. The trim removed 6 bases at V and 6 bases at J, leaving 8 bases unmatched. CDR3 length: 12 residues. CDR3 loop: CSVNDRVREQYF. The CDR3 nucleotides read TGCAGCGTCAATGACAGGGTGCGCGAGCAGTACTTC.